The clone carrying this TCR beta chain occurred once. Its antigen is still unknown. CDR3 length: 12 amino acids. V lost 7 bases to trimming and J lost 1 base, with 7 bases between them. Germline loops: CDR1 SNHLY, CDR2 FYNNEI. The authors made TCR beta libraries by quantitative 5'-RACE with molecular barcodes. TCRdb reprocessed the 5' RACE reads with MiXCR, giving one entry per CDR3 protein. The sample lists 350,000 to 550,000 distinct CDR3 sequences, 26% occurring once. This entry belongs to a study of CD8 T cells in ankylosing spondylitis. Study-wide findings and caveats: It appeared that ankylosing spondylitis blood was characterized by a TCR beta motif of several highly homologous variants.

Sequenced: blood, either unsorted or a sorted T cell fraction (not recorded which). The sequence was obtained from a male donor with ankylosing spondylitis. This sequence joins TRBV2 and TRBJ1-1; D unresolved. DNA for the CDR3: TGTGCCAGCAAGCAAACGAACACTGAAGCTTTCTTT. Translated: CASKQTNTEAFF.